The sequence of this TCR beta chain was determined in a study of OX40 agonist ivuxolimab in advanced cancers. Whole-study context: Ivuxolimab, an antibody that agonizes OX40 (CD134), was administered to the patients. Study-wide results and limits: On average, CD8+ T cells had more expanded clones than CD4+.

Method: immunoSEQ multiplex PCR; TCRdb's copy keeps in-frame clones and lacks some. This table holds about 8,300 clones, 65% to 80% found once. Concerning this clone: Antigen specificity is unknown.

Sequences were derived from CD4+ or CD8+ T cells sorted from blood, sampled in a trial of the OX40 agonist ivuxolimab. This TCR was recovered from an adult with an advanced solid tumor such as melanoma, head and neck, liver or kidney cancer.

This chain's CDR3 is CASSSRLAGSETQYF. The CDR3 nucleotides are TGTGCCAGCAGCTCTCGACTAGCGGGGTCAGAGACCCAGTACTTC. The V call is TRBV7-9, the J call TRBJ2-5, with TRBD2 identical over 11 bases. CDR1 is SEHNR and CDR2 is FQNEAQ in the germline V gene (reference sequence). This CDR3 has 15 amino acids. After removal of 4 bases from V and 4 bases from J, the junction contained 5 bases not matched to a gene.